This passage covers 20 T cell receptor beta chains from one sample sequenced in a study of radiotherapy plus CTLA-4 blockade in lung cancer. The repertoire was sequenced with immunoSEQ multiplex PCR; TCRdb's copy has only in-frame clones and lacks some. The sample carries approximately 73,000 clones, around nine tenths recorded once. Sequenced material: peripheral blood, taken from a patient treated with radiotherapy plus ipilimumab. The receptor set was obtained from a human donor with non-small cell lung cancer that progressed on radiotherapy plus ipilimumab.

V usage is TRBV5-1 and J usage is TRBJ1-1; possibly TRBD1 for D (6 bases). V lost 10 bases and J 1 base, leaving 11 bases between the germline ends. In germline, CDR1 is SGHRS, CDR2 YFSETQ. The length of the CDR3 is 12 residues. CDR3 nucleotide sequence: TGCGCCTCCCGGACAGCGAACACTGAAGCTTTCTTT. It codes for CASRTANTEAFF. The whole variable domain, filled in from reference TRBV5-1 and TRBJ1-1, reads KAGVTQTPRYLIKTRGQQVTLSCSPISGHRSVSWYQQTPGQGLQFLFEYFSETQRNKGNFPGRFSGRQFSNSRSEMNVSTLELGDSALYLCASRTANTEAFFGQGTRLTVV.

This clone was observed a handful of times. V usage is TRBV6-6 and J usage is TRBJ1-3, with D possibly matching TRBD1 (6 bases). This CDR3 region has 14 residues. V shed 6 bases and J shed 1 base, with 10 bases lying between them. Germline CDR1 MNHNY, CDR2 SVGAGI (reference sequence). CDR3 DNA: TGTGCCAGCAGCCCGACAGGTTCTGGAAACACCATATATTTT. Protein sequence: CASSPTGSGNTIYF.

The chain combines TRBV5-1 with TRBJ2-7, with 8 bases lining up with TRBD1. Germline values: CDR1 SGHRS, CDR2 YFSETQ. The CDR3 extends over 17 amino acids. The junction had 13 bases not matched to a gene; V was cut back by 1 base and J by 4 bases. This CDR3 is CASSLPPRKDRAYEQYF. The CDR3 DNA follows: TGCGCCAGCAGCTTGCCCCCGCGTAAGGACAGGGCGTACGAGCAGTACTTC.

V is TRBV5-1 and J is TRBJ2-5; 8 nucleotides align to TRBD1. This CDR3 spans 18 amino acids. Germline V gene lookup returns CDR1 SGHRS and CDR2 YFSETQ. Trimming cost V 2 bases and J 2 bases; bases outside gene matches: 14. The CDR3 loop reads CASSLYTGGRRPQETQYF. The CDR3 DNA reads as TGCGCCAGCAGCTTATACACAGGGGGGAGGCGTCCGCAAGAGACCCAGTACTTC.

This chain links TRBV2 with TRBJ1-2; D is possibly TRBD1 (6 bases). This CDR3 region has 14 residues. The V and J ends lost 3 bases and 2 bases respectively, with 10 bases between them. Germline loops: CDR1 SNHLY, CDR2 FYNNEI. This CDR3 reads CASSDWDTNYGYTF. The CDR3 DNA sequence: TGTGCCAGCAGTGATTGGGACACCAACTATGGCTACACCTTC. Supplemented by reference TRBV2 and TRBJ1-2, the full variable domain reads EPEVTQTPSHQVTQMGQEVILRCVPISNHLYFYWYRQILGQKVEFLVSFYNNEISEKSEIFDDQFSVERPDGSNFTLKIRSTKLEDSAMYFCASSDWDTNYGYTFGSGTRLTVV.

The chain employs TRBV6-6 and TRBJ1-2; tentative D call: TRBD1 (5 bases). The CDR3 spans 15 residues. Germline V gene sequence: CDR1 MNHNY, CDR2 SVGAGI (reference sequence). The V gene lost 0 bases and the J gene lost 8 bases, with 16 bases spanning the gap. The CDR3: CASSYSRAGPQGYTF. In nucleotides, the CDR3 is TGTGCCAGCAGTTACTCGAGAGCGGGGCCCCAGGGCTACACCTTC.

This CDR3 reads CASSQSTGGGANVLTF. The CDR3 bases are TGTGCCAGCAGCCAATCAACAGGAGGTGGGGCCAACGTCCTGACTTTC. The genes are TRBV14 and TRBJ2-6; D possibly uses TRBD1 or TRBD2 (5 bases each). Germline-derived CDR1 and CDR2 are SGHDN and FVKESK. Trimming removed 2 bases at V and 3 bases at J, with 11 bases between. The CDR3 length is 16 residues. Looking up the rest from reference TRBV14 and TRBJ2-6 gives the full variable domain: EAGVTQFPSHSVIEKGQTVTLRCDPISGHDNLYWYRRVMGKEIKFLLHFVKESKQDESGMPNNRFLAERTGGTYSTLKVQPAELEDSGVYFCASSQSTGGGANVLTFGAGSRLTVL.

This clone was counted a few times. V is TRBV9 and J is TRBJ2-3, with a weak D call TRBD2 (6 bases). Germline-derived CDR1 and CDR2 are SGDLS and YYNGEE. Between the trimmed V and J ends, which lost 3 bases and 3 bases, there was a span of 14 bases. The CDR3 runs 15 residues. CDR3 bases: TGTGCCAGCAGCGATGCCCTCGGAGGGACAGATACGCAGTATTTT. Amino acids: CASSDALGGTDTQYF.

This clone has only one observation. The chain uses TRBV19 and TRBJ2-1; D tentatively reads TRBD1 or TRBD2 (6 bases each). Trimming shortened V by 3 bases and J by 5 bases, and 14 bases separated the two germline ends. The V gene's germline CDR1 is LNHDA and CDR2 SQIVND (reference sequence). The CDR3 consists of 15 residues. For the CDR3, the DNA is TGTGCCAGTAGTATTTTGGGAGGACAGCACAATGAGCAGTTCTTC. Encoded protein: CASSILGGQHNEQFF.

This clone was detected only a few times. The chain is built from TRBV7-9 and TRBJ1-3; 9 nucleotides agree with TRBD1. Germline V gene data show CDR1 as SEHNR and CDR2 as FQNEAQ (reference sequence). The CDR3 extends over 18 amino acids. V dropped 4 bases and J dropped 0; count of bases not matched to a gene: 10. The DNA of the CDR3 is TGTGCCAGCAGCTACCCGCCCACAGGGGGCGCCTCTGGAAACACCATATATTTT. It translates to CASSYPPTGGASGNTIYF.

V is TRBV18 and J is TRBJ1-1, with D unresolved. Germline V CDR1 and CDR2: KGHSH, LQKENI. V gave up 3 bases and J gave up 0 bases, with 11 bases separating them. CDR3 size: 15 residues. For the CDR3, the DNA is TGTGCCAGCTCACCGGGAGGGCGTATGAACACTGAAGCTTTCTTT. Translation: CASSPGGRMNTEAFF.

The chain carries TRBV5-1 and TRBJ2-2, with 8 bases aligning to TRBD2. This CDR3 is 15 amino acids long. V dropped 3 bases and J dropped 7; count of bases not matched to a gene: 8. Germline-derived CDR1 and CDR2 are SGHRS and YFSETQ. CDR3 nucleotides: TGCGCCAGCAGCTGGAGCGGGAGCCGAAGCGGGGAGCTGTTTTTT. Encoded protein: CASSWSGSRSGELFF.

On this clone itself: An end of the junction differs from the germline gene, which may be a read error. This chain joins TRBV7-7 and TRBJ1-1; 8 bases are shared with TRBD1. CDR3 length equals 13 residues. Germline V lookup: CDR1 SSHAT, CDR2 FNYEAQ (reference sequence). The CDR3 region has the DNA TGTGCTAGCAGCTCAGACAGGGGCACTGAAGCTTTCTTT. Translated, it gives CASSSDRGTEAFF.

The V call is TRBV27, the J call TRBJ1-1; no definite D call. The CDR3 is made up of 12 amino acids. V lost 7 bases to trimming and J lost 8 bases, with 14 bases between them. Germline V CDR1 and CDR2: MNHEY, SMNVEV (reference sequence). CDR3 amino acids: CASMKGMREAFF. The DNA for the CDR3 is TGTGCCAGCATGAAGGGAATGAGGGAAGCTTTCTTT.

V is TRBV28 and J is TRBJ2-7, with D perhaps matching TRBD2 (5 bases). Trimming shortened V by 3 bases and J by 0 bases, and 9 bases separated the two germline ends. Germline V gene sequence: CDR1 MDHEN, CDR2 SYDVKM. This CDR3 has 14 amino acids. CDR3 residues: CASSFPGSSYEQYF. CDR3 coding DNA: TGTGCCAGCAGTTTCCCGGGGAGCTCCTACGAGCAGTACTTC.

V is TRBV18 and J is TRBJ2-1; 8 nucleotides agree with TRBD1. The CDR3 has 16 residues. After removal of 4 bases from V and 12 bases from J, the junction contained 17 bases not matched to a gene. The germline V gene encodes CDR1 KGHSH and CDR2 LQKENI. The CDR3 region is CASSLTGTGSPKGQFF. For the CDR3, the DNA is TGTGCCAGCTCACTAACCGGGACAGGATCTCCTAAGGGGCAGTTCTTC. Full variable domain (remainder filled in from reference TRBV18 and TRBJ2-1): NAGVMQNPRHLVRRRGQEARLRCSPMKGHSHVYWYRQLPEEGLKFMVYLQKENIIDESGMPKERFSAEFPKEGPSILRIQQVVRGDSAAYFCASSLTGTGSPKGQFFGPGTRLTVL.

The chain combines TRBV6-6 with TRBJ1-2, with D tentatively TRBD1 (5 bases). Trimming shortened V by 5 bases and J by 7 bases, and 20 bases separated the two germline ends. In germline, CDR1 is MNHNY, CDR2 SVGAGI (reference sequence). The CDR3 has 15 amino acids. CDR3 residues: CASSTPGGRESGYTF. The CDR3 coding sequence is TGTGCCAGCAGTACCCCCGGTGGCAGGGAGTCTGGCTACACCTTC.

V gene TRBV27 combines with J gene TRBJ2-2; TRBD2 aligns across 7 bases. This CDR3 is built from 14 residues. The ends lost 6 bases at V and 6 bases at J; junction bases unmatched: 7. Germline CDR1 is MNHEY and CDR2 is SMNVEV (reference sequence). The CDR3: CASRTQAGAGELFF. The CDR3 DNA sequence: TGTGCCAGCAGAACTCAGGCGGGAGCCGGGGAGCTGTTTTTT.

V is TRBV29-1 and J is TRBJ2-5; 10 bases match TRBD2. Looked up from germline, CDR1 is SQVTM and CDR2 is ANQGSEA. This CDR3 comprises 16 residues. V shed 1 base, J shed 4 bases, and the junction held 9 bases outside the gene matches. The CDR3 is CSVEGALAGVRETQYF. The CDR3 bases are TGCAGCGTTGAAGGGGCCCTAGCGGGAGTTCGAGAGACCCAGTACTTC.

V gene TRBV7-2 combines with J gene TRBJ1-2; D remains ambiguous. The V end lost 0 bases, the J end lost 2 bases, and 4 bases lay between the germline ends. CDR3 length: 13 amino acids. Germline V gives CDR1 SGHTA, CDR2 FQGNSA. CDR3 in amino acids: CASSLAPNYGYTF. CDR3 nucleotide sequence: TGTGCCAGCAGCTTAGCTCCCAACTATGGCTACACCTTC.